One and the same sample provided the 24 T cell receptor beta chains below, sequenced in a study of T cell responses to AZD1222 COVID-19 vaccine. Only in-frame clones appear in the TCRdb table, and some are missing; sequencing was by immunoSEQ multiplex PCR. The sample holds under 200,000 clones, 90% to 95% seen once. The sample here was peripheral blood, taken on day 0 of AZD1222 vaccination. These receptor sequences come from an adult in good health.

This clone has a single count. The chain recombines TRBV3-1 (or the pseudogene TRBV3-2) with TRBJ1-2; a possible D gene is TRBD1 (5 bases). The CDR3 loop spans 15 amino acids. Looked up from germline, CDR1 is LGHDT and CDR2 is YNNKEL (reference sequence). Trimming removed 0 bases from V and 4 bases from J, with 12 bases in between. The CDR3 sequence is CASSQDAQGRYGYTF. DNA of the CDR3: TGTGCCAGCAGCCAAGATGCGCAGGGTCGCTATGGCTACACCTTC.

This sequence joins TRBV19 and TRBJ2-1; D may be TRBD2 (6 bases). The CDR3 is 14 amino acids. V was pared by 6 bases and J by 7 bases, with 16 bases between. From germline, CDR1 is LNHDA and CDR2 SQIVND (reference sequence). In DNA, the CDR3 is TGTGCCAGTAGAGGGACTGCCCCGGGGAATGAGCAGTTCTTC. As protein: CASRGTAPGNEQFF.

This sequence joins TRBV5-4 and TRBJ1-6; D is unresolved. Trimming cost V 4 bases and J 7 bases, with 18 bases left between them. CDR1 SGHNT and CDR2 YYREEE come from the germline V gene (reference sequence). The CDR3 contains 16 residues. The CDR3 bases are TGTGCCAGCAGCCTCGGAAACCCCCGTGACAATTCACCCCTCCACTTT. Protein sequence: CASSLGNPRDNSPLHF. Full variable domain (outside the CDR3, taken from reference TRBV5-4 and TRBJ1-6): ETGVTQSPTHLIKTRGQQVTLRCSSQSGHNTVSWYQQALGQGPQFIFQYYREEENGRGNFPPRFSGLQFPNYSSELNVNALELDDSALYLCASSLGNPRDNSPLHFGNGTRLTVT.

The chain links TRBV3-1 (or the pseudogene TRBV3-2) to TRBJ2-7, with a weak D call TRBD1 (6 bases). Germline V gene sequence: CDR1 LGHDT, CDR2 YNNKEL (reference sequence). Trimming removed 1 base from V and 2 bases from J, with 18 bases in between. This CDR3 comprises 17 residues. CDR3 nucleotides: TGTGCCAGCAGCCAAGGGGCCAGGGGCATTCTTCCCTACGAGCAGTACTTC. As protein: CASSQGARGILPYEQYF.

CDR3 DNA: TGTGCCAGTAGCAGGGACTGGACCGGGGAGCTGTTTTTT. Amino acids: CASSRDWTGELFF. The chain employs TRBV19 and TRBJ2-2; the D gene is possibly TRBD2 (6 bases). The CDR3 consists of 13 residues. Trimming took 6 bases from V and 5 from J, leaving 10 bases between them. Germline V lookup: CDR1 LNHDA, CDR2 SQIVND (reference sequence). The full variable domain, completed using reference TRBV19 and TRBJ2-2, is DGGITQSPKYLFRKEGQNVTLSCEQNLNHDAMYWYRQDPGQGLRLIYYSQIVNDFQKGDIAEGYSVSREKKESFPLTVTSAQKNPTAFYLCASSRDWTGELFFGEGSRLTVL.

The rearrangement uses TRBV2 and TRBJ1-1; D gene uncertain. Germline CDR1 and CDR2: SNHLY and FYNNEI. V was shortened by 6 bases and J by 0 bases, with 17 bases between the two germline ends. CDR3 length equals 16 residues. The CDR3 nucleotides read TGTGCCAGCAGATTCGAATTAAAGTCCATGAACACTGAAGCTTTCTTT. This codes for CASRFELKSMNTEAFF.

The rearrangement joins TRBV6-4 to TRBJ2-3; 9 nucleotides align to TRBD1. The CDR3 spans 14 residues. The V and J ends lost 5 bases and 4 bases, in that order; junction bases with no gene match: 4. Germline V lookup: CDR1 MRHNA, CDR2 SNTAGT. The CDR3 loop is CASSSTGGSDTQYF. The CDR3 DNA reads TGTGCCAGCAGTTCGACAGGGGGATCAGATACGCAGTATTTT.

This sequence joins TRBV27 and TRBJ2-2; 7 nucleotides line up with TRBD2. The CDR3 covers 14 residues. Germline V gives CDR1 MNHEY, CDR2 SMNVEV (reference sequence). The junction had 2 bases not matched to a gene; V was cut back by 6 bases and J by 1 base. CDR3 coding DNA: TGTGCCAGCAGGCGGGGGATGAACACCGGGGAGCTGTTTTTT. Protein product: CASRRGMNTGELFF.

The chain links TRBV5-4 to TRBJ2-5; TRBD2 matches 9 bases. V was clipped by 0 bases and J by 4 bases; unmatched bases: 7. CDR3 length: 16 amino acids. Germline CDR1 is SGHNT and CDR2 is YYREEE (reference sequence). In DNA form, the CDR3 reads TGTGCCAGCAGCTTGGGGCTTAGCGGGAGAGGAGAGACCCAGTACTTC. Encoded protein: CASSLGLSGRGETQYF.

V and J are TRBV5-1 and TRBJ2-2; 11 nucleotides agree with TRBD1. V lost 4 bases and J lost 0; bases outside the gene matches: 14. Looked up from germline, CDR1 is SGHRS and CDR2 is YFSETQ. The CDR3 length is 20 residues. CDR3 sequence reads: CASSSGQGAGSGTNTGELFF. CDR3 DNA sequence: TGCGCCAGCAGCAGCGGACAGGGGGCTGGTAGCGGGACGAACACCGGGGAGCTGTTTTTT.

This clone showed up just once. This chain connects TRBV6-5 to TRBJ2-2; a possible D gene is TRBD1 (5 bases). Germline assignment: CDR1 MNHEY and CDR2 SVGAGI. The CDR3 consists of 16 residues. V gave up 0 bases and J gave up 4 bases, with 12 bases separating them. CDR3 in DNA: TGTGCCAGCAGTTACTCAGGGGTTCCGCCCACCGGGGAGCTGTTTTTT. This codes for CASSYSGVPPTGELFF.

J is TRBJ1-1 and V is TRBV2; D perhaps matches TRBD1 (6 bases). Germline-derived CDR1 and CDR2 are SNHLY and FYNNEI. V was clipped by 10 bases and J by 1 base, with 16 bases between them. The CDR3 contains 14 residues. The CDR3 sequence: CAICQGYPNTEAFF. The DNA of the CDR3 is TGTGCCATTTGCCAGGGGTATCCGAACACTGAAGCTTTCTTT. The entire variable domain, with the rest obtained from reference TRBV2 and TRBJ1-1, is as follows: EPEVTQTPSHQVTQMGQEVILRCVPISNHLYFYWYRQILGQKVEFLVSFYNNEISEKSEIFDDQFSVERPDGSNFTLKIRSTKLEDSAMYFCAICQGYPNTEAFFGQGTRLTVV.

The chain joins TRBV14 to TRBJ2-7; D unclear. CDR1 and CDR2 (germline): SGHDN, FVKESK. V was trimmed by 3 bases and J by 3 bases, leaving 3 bases between them. The CDR3 loop spans 11 amino acids. CDR3 protein: CASSQLYEQYF. The CDR3 bases are TGTGCCAGCAGCCAGCTCTACGAGCAGTACTTC.

This chain uses TRBV14 with TRBJ1-2; 9 bases match TRBD1. Germline V gene data show CDR1 as SGHDN and CDR2 as FVKESK. The CDR3 is 16 amino acids. J lost 8 bases, V lost 0 bases, and 10 bases had no gene match. CDR3 sequence: CASSQDLTGGAEGYTF. DNA for the CDR3: TGTGCCAGCAGCCAAGATCTTACAGGGGGCGCGGAAGGCTACACCTTC.

This clone was detected only once. The rearrangement links TRBV5-4 to TRBJ2-1; 8 positions agree with TRBD2. The V gene's germline CDR1 is SGHNT and CDR2 YYREEE (reference sequence). J lost 1 base, V lost 2 bases, and 2 bases had no gene match. This CDR3 comprises 15 residues. CDR3 protein: CASSLLAGSYNEQFF. CDR3 nucleotides: TGTGCCAGCAGCTTATTAGCGGGGTCCTACAATGAGCAGTTCTTC.

The chain joins TRBV6-4 to TRBJ2-3, with D possibly TRBD2 on 5 matching bases. CDR3 length: 15 amino acids. The V gene lost 4 bases and the J gene lost 2 bases, with 13 bases spanning the gap. The germline gives CDR1 MRHNA, CDR2 SNTAGT. This CDR3 is CASSVSGANTDTQYF. DNA of the CDR3: TGTGCCAGCAGTGTCAGCGGAGCCAACACAGATACGCAGTATTTT.

This sequence joins TRBV20-1 and TRBJ2-5; no reliable D call. Germline V gene data show CDR1 as DFQATT and CDR2 as SNEGSKA (reference sequence). The length of the CDR3 is 11 residues. Trimming stripped 1 base from V and 3 bases from J, with 3 bases between. The CDR3 here is CSARVEETQYF. CDR3 nucleotides: TGCAGTGCTAGAGTCGAAGAGACCCAGTACTTC.

The rearrangement uses TRBV7-9 and TRBJ2-7, with D unclear. Germline CDR1 and CDR2: SEHNR and FQNEAQ (reference sequence). The CDR3 is made up of 12 amino acids. V was clipped by 3 bases and J by 2 bases, with 5 bases between them. The CDR3 DNA sequence: TGTGCCAGCAGCTTTACCACCTACGAGCAGTACTTC. This encodes CASSFTTYEQYF.

The V call is TRBV5-6, the J call TRBJ2-7; either TRBD1 or TRBD2 may supply D (5 bases each). The CDR3 sequence is 12 residues long. Trimming took off 0 bases at V and 5 bases at J, with 6 bases between the two ends. The germline V gene encodes CDR1 SGHDT and CDR2 YYEEEE. DNA for the CDR3: TGTGCCAGCAGCTTGGGAGGGGACGAGCAGTACTTC. It is translated as CASSLGGDEQYF.

The chain combines TRBV3-1 (or the pseudogene TRBV3-2) with TRBJ2-1; 8 bases match TRBD2. Trimming removed 0 bases from V and 7 bases from J; junction bases left unmatched: 2. The CDR3 has 14 residues. CDR1 LGHDT and CDR2 YNNKEL come from the germline V gene (reference sequence). The CDR3 protein is CASSQDGRDNEQFF. CDR3 nucleotides: TGTGCCAGCAGCCAAGACGGGAGGGATAATGAGCAGTTCTTC.

The chain recombines TRBV20-1 with TRBJ1-4; 7 bases are a match to TRBD1. The CDR3 has 13 residues. V lost 3 bases, J lost 6 bases, and 4 bases stayed unmatched. The V gene's germline CDR1 is DFQATT and CDR2 SNEGSKA (reference sequence). The DNA for the CDR3 is TGCAGTGCTAGTCGTCAGGGGGATGAAAAACTGTTTTTT. As protein: CSASRQGDEKLFF.

The rearrangement links TRBV9 to TRBJ1-2; D not certain. The germline gives CDR1 SGDLS, CDR2 YYNGEE. Trimming removed 6 bases from V and 10 bases from J, with 25 bases in between. The CDR3 loop spans 15 amino acids. The CDR3 DNA is TGTGCCAGCACCGGATCCTGGGAGAAGGGCCCCCTCTACACCTTC. Amino acid sequence: CASTGSWEKGPLYTF.

This clone appeared a single time. This chain uses TRBV5-5 with TRBJ1-5, with TRBD1 as a possible D gene (5 bases). V gave up 1 base and J gave up 2 bases, with 16 bases separating them. The germline CDR1 and CDR2 sequences are SGHKS and YYEKEE (reference sequence). The CDR3 extends over 17 amino acids. This CDR3 reads CASSLYGGSVGNQPQHF. Here the CDR3 DNA reads TGTGCCAGCAGCTTGTATGGGGGATCAGTCGGCAATCAGCCCCAGCATTTT. The full variable domain, its missing parts supplied by reference TRBV5-5 and TRBJ1-5, is DAGVTQSPTHLIKTRGQQVTLRCSPISGHKSVSWYQQVLGQGPQFIFQYYEKEERGRGNFPDRFSARQFPNYSSELNVNALLLGDSALYLCASSLYGGSVGNQPQHFGDGTRLSIL.

The V call is TRBV10-2, the J call TRBJ2-7, with 8 positions matching TRBD2. V dropped 6 bases and J dropped 7; count of bases not matched to a gene: 5. CDR3 size: 12 residues. Germline V CDR1 and CDR2: WSHSY, SAAADI. CDR3 residues: CASSPGGSEQYF. CDR3 in DNA: TGCGCCAGCAGCCCGGGGGGGAGTGAGCAGTACTTC.